Listed here is a single T cell receptor beta chain. The antigen is undetermined. One end of the junction fails to match germline, which may point to a read error. Other DNA sequences in this sample translate to the same CDR3. Germline V gene data show CDR1 as SGHRS and CDR2 as YFSETQ. The CDR3 spans 17 residues. Produced via immunoSEQ multiplex PCR; TCRdb's table is partial and in-frame only. The sample yields roughly 44,000 clones, 60% to 80% seen once. This specimen comes from a study of radiotherapy plus CTLA-4 blockade in lung cancer. General study results and limits: Subsequent to radiotherapy plus ipilimumab, tumor-derived TCR clones underwent expansion in blood. Reportedly, early blood T cell clone dynamics best predicted response, with interferon-beta.

The rearrangement joins TRBV5-1 to TRBJ1-1; the match to TRBD1 covers 12 bases. The sequence derives from a human donor with non-small cell lung cancer who had stable disease on radiotherapy plus ipilimumab. The starting material was peripheral blood, obtained from a patient treated with radiotherapy plus ipilimumab. As DNA, the CDR3 is TGCGCTAGCAGCTTGGCTGCGGGACAGGGGGCTGGGACTGAAGCTTTCTTT. This encodes CASSLAAGQGAGTEAFF.